What follows are 5 T cell receptor beta chains derived from one specimen sequenced in a study of blood T cell repertoires in COVID-19 (TCRdb year 2020). Library generation was performed with the immunoSEQ multiplex PCR assay. TCRdb carries this immuneACCESS record with in-frame sequences only. Its versions omit some clonotypes, under half of them owing to an unresolved V gene in the studies checked, with the rest unexplained. This sample is represented by about 160,000 clones; about four fifths of them were singletons. In total, the top ten clones hold about 11% of the sample. The sequenced sample consisted of peripheral blood. These receptors all stem from a man in his 60s with active or convalescent COVID-19.

The chain recombines TRBV29-1 with TRBJ1-1, with D maybe TRBD1 (5 bases). Trimming shortened V by 4 bases and J by 0 bases, and 9 bases separated the two germline ends. CDR3 size: 13 residues. Germline CDR1 reads SQVTM; CDR2 reads ANQGSEA. The CDR3 loop is CSVVRGMNTEAFF. In DNA form, the CDR3 reads TGCAGCGTTGTTCGGGGGATGAACACTGAAGCTTTCTTT.

The chain uses TRBV27 and TRBJ2-1, with a tentative D call TRBD2 (6 bases). The CDR3 spans 16 residues. The germline V gene has CDR1 MNHEY and CDR2 SMNVEV (reference sequence). V lost 5 bases and J 4 bases, leaving 18 bases between the germline ends. CDR3 amino acids: CASSLIWGTHYNEQFF. CDR3 in DNA: TGTGCCAGCAGTCTAATTTGGGGGACTCATTACAATGAGCAGTTCTTC.

This clone occurred once. The gene calls are TRBV5-1 and TRBJ2-3; 10 bases fit TRBD2. CDR3 size: 18 residues. The germline gives CDR1 SGHRS, CDR2 YFSETQ. Trimming at V came to 1 base and at J to 0 bases, leaving 8 bases not matched to a gene. The CDR3 sequence: CASSLFSGRPSSTDTQYF. The DNA of the CDR3 is TGCGCCAGCAGCTTGTTTAGCGGGAGGCCTTCTAGCACAGATACGCAGTATTTT.

The gene calls are TRBV27 and TRBJ1-2, with a tentative D call TRBD1 (6 bases). CDR1 and CDR2 (germline): MNHEY, SMNVEV (reference sequence). The CDR3 totals 16 residues. Trimming removed 5 bases from V and 6 bases from J, with 22 bases in between. The CDR3 DNA is TGTGCCAGCAGTAAAGACAGGCCATCCTTTCGTGATGGCTACACCTTC. This gives the protein CASSKDRPSFRDGYTF.

The chain is built from TRBV28 and TRBJ1-4, with D unresolved. The CDR3 extends over 13 amino acids. V gave up 5 bases and J gave up 13 bases, with 17 bases separating them. Germline CDR1 reads MDHEN; CDR2 reads SYDVKM. CDR3 DNA sequence: TGTGCCAGCAGTGGCTGGGCACATGTAATACTGTTTTTT. It is translated as CASSGWAHVILFF.